This T cell receptor beta chain stems from a study of blood T cell repertoires in COVID-19. About the research overall: The United States, Italy and Spain provided the acute and convalescent COVID-19 samples.

CDR3 size: 16 residues. With V trimmed by 6 bases and J by 5 bases, 8 bases remained unmatched. The germline CDR1 and CDR2 sequences are MNHEY and SMNVEV (reference sequence). Sequencing was performed with immunoSEQ multiplex PCR; in TCRdb, only in-frame clones are kept and a portion is missing. The data show about 160,000 clones, around nine tenths seen once. The origin of this receptor is a man aged 60-69 years with COVID-19, enrolled during active disease. Sequencing was performed on peripheral blood. The genes are TRBV27 and TRBJ1-6, with 9 positions matching TRBD1. CDR3 in DNA: TGTGCCAGCAGATTTATGGACAGGGGCAATAATTCACCCCTCCACTTT. This codes for CASRFMDRGNNSPLHF.